The 9 T cell receptor beta chains given below trace back to one sample, sequenced in a study of neurological immune-mediated disorders. TCRdb re-analysed the 5' RACE reads in MiXCR, keeping a single row per CDR3 protein. The sample contains 80,000 or so distinct CDR3 sequences, roughly 9.5% of which appear only once. Input material: PBMCs. The receptors shown here come from a man between 45 and 60 years old in good health.

This clonotype showed up many times. The CDR3 DNA sequence: TGTGCCAGCAGAGCAAGGGATTCTGGAAACACCATATATTTT. Translating gives CASRARDSGNTIYF. The chain has TRBV12-3 or TRBV12-4 and TRBJ1-3; D is ambiguous. The CDR3 runs 14 residues. The V end lost 6 bases, the J end lost 1 base, and 10 bases lay between the germline ends.

This clonotype was detected many times. The V call is TRBV7-9, the J call TRBJ1-6; D not certain. Germline CDR1 reads SEHNR; CDR2 reads FQNEAQ (reference sequence). V dropped 0 bases and J dropped 7 bases, with 7 bases sitting between them. The CDR3 is made up of 14 amino acids. This chain's CDR3 is CASSLAGNNSPLHF. The CDR3 coding sequence is TGTGCCAGCAGCTTAGCAGGGAACAATTCACCCCTCCACTTT. Full variable domain (outside the CDR3, taken from reference TRBV7-9 and TRBJ1-6): DTGVSQNPRHKITKRGQNVTFRCDPISEHNRLYWYRQTLGQGPEFLTYFQNEAQLEKSRLLSDRFSAERPKGSFSTLEIQRTEQGDSAMYLCASSLAGNNSPLHFGNGTRLTVT.

This clonotype has at least ten counts. The J gene is TRBJ1-4, the V gene TRBV5-1; tentative D call: TRBD1 (5 bases). This CDR3 is built from 15 residues. Germline CDR1 SGHRS, CDR2 YFSETQ. Trimming shortened V by 0 bases and J by 7 bases, and 13 bases separated the two germline ends. CDR3 coding DNA: TGCGCCAGCAGCTTGGTGTCAGGGTACGGTGAAAAACTGTTTTTT. Translation gives CASSLVSGYGEKLFF.

This clonotype was observed at least ten times. This sequence joins TRBV5-1 and TRBJ2-5; TRBD1 agrees at 9 bases. Trimming removed 0 bases from V and 6 bases from J; junction bases left unmatched: 3. The CDR3 covers 14 residues. CDR1 and CDR2 (germline): SGHRS, YFSETQ. The CDR3 here is CASSLVQGAQTQYF. CDR3 DNA sequence: TGCGCCAGCAGCTTGGTACAGGGGGCTCAGACCCAGTACTTC.

This clonotype was observed many times. V usage is TRBV29-1 and J usage is TRBJ2-5; D perhaps matches TRBD2 (5 bases). The CDR3 totals 11 residues. Germline CDR1 SQVTM, CDR2 ANQGSEA. Trimming shortened V by 4 bases and J by 5 bases, and 8 bases separated the two germline ends. The CDR3, as DNA: TGCAGCGTTGCACGAGGGGAGACCCAGTACTTC. Translation gives CSVARGETQYF.

This clonotype has a count of ten or more. The genes are TRBV12-3 or TRBV12-4 and TRBJ2-3; D not resolved. This CDR3 spans 12 amino acids. Trimming stripped 6 bases from V and 2 bases from J, with 6 bases between. CDR3 nucleotide sequence: TGTGCCAGCAGATCCGTCACAGATACGCAGTATTTT. It is translated as CASRSVTDTQYF.

This clonotype was counted ten times or more. The chain couples TRBV20-1 to TRBJ1-2; D not certain. The CDR3 is 14 residues long. Between the trimmed V and J ends, which lost 5 bases and 5 bases, there was a span of 18 bases. The germline CDR1 and CDR2 sequences are DFQATT and SNEGSKA (reference sequence). CDR3 sequence: CSAPTGVLGYGYTF. The DNA of the CDR3 is TGCAGTGCTCCGACCGGGGTTTTAGGGTATGGCTACACCTTC.

This clonotype has ten or more counts. The chain is built from TRBV12-3 or TRBV12-4 and TRBJ2-7, with 12 bases lining up with TRBD2. After removal of 6 bases from V and 4 bases from J, the junction contained 4 bases not matched to a gene. The CDR3 spans 14 residues. CDR3 DNA sequence: TGTGCCAGCAGACTAGCGGGGGGAGCATACGAGCAGTACTTC. Protein: CASRLAGGAYEQYF.

This clonotype was recorded only once. The gene calls are TRBV10-1 and TRBJ1-2, with unresolved D. In germline, CDR1 is WNHNN, CDR2 SYGVQD (reference sequence). V was shortened by 6 bases and J by 7 bases, with 12 bases between the two germline ends. The CDR3 covers 12 residues. CDR3 protein: CASRASQSGYTF. In DNA, the CDR3 is TGCGCCAGCAGGGCATCACAGAGTGGCTACACCTTC.